The 21 T cell receptor beta chains below were found in one sample sequenced in a study of cytomegalovirus exposure and HLA in healthy donors. PCR primers comprised 60 Vbeta and 13 Jbeta primers. The table came from immunoSEQ multiplex PCR; TCRdb's copy has only in-frame clones and leaves some out. The data contain under 100,000 clones, approximately 56% of them singletons. Material for sequencing was PBMCs. These receptors were collected from a woman aged 25 to 39 in good health and CMV-seropositive.

The V and J genes are TRBV7-9 and TRBJ1-5; unclear D gene. The CDR3 runs to 12 residues. V gave up 6 bases and J gave up 5 bases, with 8 bases separating them. Germline CDR1 reads SEHNR; CDR2 reads FQNEAQ (reference sequence). In nucleotides, the CDR3 is TGTGCCAGCAGTCCGGACTATCAGCCCCAGCATTTT. As protein: CASSPDYQPQHF.

V gene TRBV4-1 combines with J gene TRBJ1-1; the D is unclear. CDR3 length: 13 residues. From germline, CDR1 is MGHRA and CDR2 YSYEKL. Trimming shortened V by 8 bases and J by 1 base, and 11 bases separated the two germline ends. CDR3 sequence (DNA): TGCGCCAGCGGGCGGGAGGCGAACACTGAAGCTTTCTTT. It specifies CASGREANTEAFF.

In its sample, this clone was seen a few times. V is TRBV29-1 and J is TRBJ2-2; tentatively, D is TRBD1 (6 bases). In germline, CDR1 is SQVTM, CDR2 ANQGSEA. V dropped 4 bases and J dropped 0 bases, with 9 bases sitting between them. CDR3 length: 14 amino acids. The CDR3 DNA is TGCAGCGTTGCCAGGGGCCCGAACACCGGGGAGCTGTTTTTT. This encodes CSVARGPNTGELFF.

This chain connects TRBV10-1 to TRBJ1-2; 7 bases are shared with TRBD1. The CDR3 has 15 residues. Per germline, CDR1 WNHNN and CDR2 SYGVQD (reference sequence). The ends lost 3 bases at V and 8 bases at J; junction bases unmatched: 12. The CDR3 here is CASSETGDPSVGYTF. CDR3 coding DNA: TGCGCCAGCAGTGAAACAGGGGATCCGTCGGTCGGCTACACCTTC.

The CDR3 DNA follows: TGCGCCAGCAGCCTCAGGGGAGTTGCGAACACTGAAGCTTTCTTT. Its translation: CASSLRGVANTEAFF. The genes are TRBV5-1 and TRBJ1-1, with D possibly matching TRBD1 (6 bases). Germline-derived CDR1 and CDR2 are SGHRS and YFSETQ. Trimming left V 4 bases short and J 1 base short, with 14 bases between. The CDR3 is 15 amino acids.

This chain uses TRBV7-9 with TRBJ1-2; tentatively, D is TRBD1 (5 bases). The V end lost 5 bases, the J end lost 5 bases, and 12 bases lay between the germline ends. Germline V gene lookup returns CDR1 SEHNR and CDR2 FQNEAQ (reference sequence). CDR3 length equals 13 residues. The CDR3 loop is CASSRGALYGYTF. For the CDR3, the DNA is TGTGCCAGCAGCCGCGGGGCCCTTTATGGCTACACCTTC.

The chain carries TRBV7-3 and TRBJ2-1, with TRBD1 matching over 8 bases. Germline lookup yields CDR1 SGHTA and CDR2 FQGTGA. With V trimmed by 5 bases and J by 8 bases, 5 bases remained unmatched. This CDR3 is built from 13 residues. The chain's CDR3 is CASSPEDRDEQFF. The CDR3 DNA sequence: TGTGCCAGCAGCCCGGAGGACAGGGATGAGCAGTTCTTC.

The gene calls are TRBV9 and TRBJ1-1, with D possibly being TRBD1 (5 bases). CDR1 SGDLS and CDR2 YYNGEE come from the germline V gene. Trimming removed 0 bases from V and 5 bases from J, with 14 bases in between. This CDR3 region has 15 residues. In DNA form, the CDR3 reads TGTGCCAGCAGCGTAGCGGGGCGGGGGAATACTGAAGCTTTCTTT. It specifies CASSVAGRGNTEAFF.

V usage is TRBV19 and J usage is TRBJ1-1, with a possible D match to TRBD1 (5 bases). Trimming cost V 5 bases and J 0 bases, with 19 bases left between them. Germline V gene data show CDR1 as LNHDA and CDR2 as SQIVND (reference sequence). The CDR3 loop spans 17 amino acids. The CDR3 is CASSRNSGPSMNTEAFF. CDR3 in DNA: TGTGCCAGTAGTCGGAACTCAGGGCCAAGTATGAACACTGAAGCTTTCTTT.

This sequence joins TRBV5-1 and TRBJ2-7; 8 positions agree with TRBD1. The CDR3 extends over 14 amino acids. The germline CDR1 and CDR2 sequences are SGHRS and YFSETQ. Germline trimming cut 4 bases from V and 5 bases from J; bases unmatched to any gene: 8. CDR3 sequence (DNA): TGCGCCAGCAGCCGACAGGGGATGTTCCACGAGCAGTACTTC. Translated: CASSRQGMFHEQYF.

The chain has TRBV11-2 and TRBJ2-3, with D possibly TRBD2 on 7 matching bases. Looked up from germline, CDR1 is SGHAT and CDR2 is FQNNGV. Trimming stripped 5 bases from V and 5 bases from J, with 14 bases between. The CDR3 has 14 amino acids. The CDR3 reads CASSPGGLRDTQYF. CDR3 in DNA: TGTGCCAGCAGCCCCGGGGGGCTGAGAGATACGCAGTATTTT.

In DNA form, the CDR3 reads TGTGCCAGCAGCCTGGGGGGGAACTCACCCCTCCACTTT. Amino acids: CASSLGGNSPLHF. The chain employs TRBV27 and TRBJ1-6, with D maybe TRBD1 (5 bases). Germline CDR1 and CDR2: MNHEY and SMNVEV (reference sequence). This CDR3 comprises 13 residues. V lost 6 bases and J lost 10, with 13 bases in between.

V usage is TRBV7-9 and J usage is TRBJ1-6; 9 bases match TRBD1. The CDR3 consists of 16 residues. Trimming at V came to 5 bases and at J to 3 bases, leaving 5 bases not matched to a gene. Germline assignment: CDR1 SEHNR and CDR2 FQNEAQ (reference sequence). This CDR3 reads CASSNGQGFYNSPLHF. In DNA, the CDR3 is TGTGCCAGCAGCAACGGACAGGGGTTCTATAATTCACCCCTCCACTTT.

This sequence joins TRBV6-5 and TRBJ2-2; TRBD2 aligns across 7 bases. The CDR3 contains 16 residues. Germline trimming cut 1 base from V and 2 bases from J; bases unmatched to any gene: 4. Per germline, CDR1 MNHEY and CDR2 SVGAGI. The CDR3 here is CASSYLPGGNTGELFF. In DNA, the CDR3 is TGTGCCAGCAGTTACTTGCCGGGGGGAAACACCGGGGAGCTGTTTTTT.

The chain joins TRBV6-7 to TRBJ2-2; 7 nucleotides agree with TRBD1. TRBV6-7 is an ORF, and what it does is uncertain. The V and J ends lost 1 base and 5 bases, in that order; junction bases with no gene match: 1. The CDR3 has 14 amino acids. CDR3 amino acids: CASSYLDRTGELFF. CDR3 in DNA: TGTGCCAGCAGTTACTTGGACAGGACCGGGGAGCTGTTTTTT.

For this clone: Because the CDR3 is missing its conserved closing phenylalanine or tryptophan, this is likely a read error. This sequence joins TRBV9 and TRBJ2-3, with a tentative D call TRBD2 (6 bases). Germline V gene lookup returns CDR1 SGDLS and CDR2 YYNGEE. Trimming removed 0 bases at V and 2 bases at J, with 16 bases between. This CDR3 has 17 amino acids. The CDR3 sequence is CASSVVCGAGTTDTQYS. The CDR3 DNA sequence: TGTGCCAGCAGCGTAGTATGTGGGGCGGGAACCACAGATACGCAGTATTCT.

The V call is TRBV6-4, the J call TRBJ2-5; 10 positions match TRBD2. The CDR3 is 16 residues long. Germline CDR1 MRHNA, CDR2 SNTAGT. Trimming cost V 2 bases and J 2 bases; bases outside gene matches: 5. The CDR3 DNA sequence: TGTGCCAGCAGTGACGATCTAGCGGGGGAACAAGAGACCCAGTACTTC. Translating it yields CASSDDLAGEQETQYF.

The J gene is TRBJ2-3, the V gene TRBV5-4; possibly TRBD1 for D (6 bases). The CDR3 is 14 amino acids. V was clipped by 4 bases and J by 2 bases, with 11 bases between them. The germline V gene has CDR1 SGHNT and CDR2 YYREEE (reference sequence). CDR3 in amino acids: CASSLVGATDTQYF. The CDR3 region has the DNA TGTGCCAGCAGCCTGGTGGGGGCCACAGATACGCAGTATTTT.

This clone was observed once. This chain links TRBV7-2 with TRBJ1-1; D is ambiguous. Germline values: CDR1 SGHTA, CDR2 FQGNSA. The CDR3 length is 12 residues. Trimming pared 6 bases from V and 5 bases from J, leaving 10 bases between. The DNA for the CDR3 is TGTGCCAGCAGGCGATCGGAGACTGAAGCTTTCTTT. It translates to CASRRSETEAFF.

The J gene is TRBJ1-2, the V gene TRBV5-6; 9 positions agree with TRBD1. This CDR3 region has 16 residues. The germline CDR1 and CDR2 sequences are SGHDT and YYEEEE. V lost 4 bases, J lost 3 bases, and 10 bases stayed unmatched. The CDR3 is CASSHNPGQGHYGYTF. CDR3 in DNA: TGTGCCAGCAGCCACAACCCGGGACAGGGCCACTATGGCTACACCTTC.

This chain connects TRBV30 to TRBJ1-2; TRBD1 agrees at 8 bases. The CDR3 runs 15 residues. Germline V gene data show CDR1 as GTSNPN and CDR2 as SVGIG (reference sequence). Germline trimming cut 0 bases from V and 5 bases from J; bases unmatched to any gene: 8. CDR3 DNA sequence: TGTGCCTGGAGTGTAAGAACAGGGGGAAGATATGGCTACACCTTC. This encodes CAWSVRTGGRYGYTF.